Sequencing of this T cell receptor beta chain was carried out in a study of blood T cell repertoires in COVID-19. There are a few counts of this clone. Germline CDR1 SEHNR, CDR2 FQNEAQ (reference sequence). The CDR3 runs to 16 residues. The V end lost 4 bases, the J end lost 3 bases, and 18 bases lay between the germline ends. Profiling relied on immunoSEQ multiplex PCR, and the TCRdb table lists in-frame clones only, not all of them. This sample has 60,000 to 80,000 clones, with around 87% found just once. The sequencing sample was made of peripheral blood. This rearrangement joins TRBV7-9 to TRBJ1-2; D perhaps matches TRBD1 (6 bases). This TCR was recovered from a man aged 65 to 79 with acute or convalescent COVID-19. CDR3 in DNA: TGTGCCAGCAGCTCGGGAGGACAGTTCTCGGACTATGGCTACACCTTC. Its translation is CASSSGGQFSDYGYTF.